This T cell receptor beta chain was documented in a study of T cells expressing NK-cell markers. About the study: CD3+CD56+NKG2C+, CD3+CD56+NKG2C- and CD3+CD56-NKG2C+ T cells, once sorted, supplied the TCR beta repertoires. Among the eight sequenced donors, seven tested HCMV-seropositive and one tested seronegative.

With regard to this clonotype: The antigen is undetermined.

The CDR3 runs 14 residues. The germline V gene encodes CDR1 SGHTA and CDR2 FQGNSA. Overall study findings and caveats: The dominant NKG2C+ clonotypes represented about 1.0-7.5% of CD8+ T cells in several donors.

Beta-chain TCR cDNA was generated via 5'RACE template switching with UMIs. TCRdb processed the 5' RACE reads again and assigns one entry to each CDR3 protein, with no DNA. The table gives roughly 450,000 distinct CDR3 sequences; the top ten clones make up roughly 1.4% of it. Sequences were obtained from blood T cells: a sorted CD56 or NKG2C T cell subset, CD4+ or CD8+ T cells, or bulk PBMC T cells (not recorded which). The TCR was taken from a woman in her 50s in good health. The chain uses TRBV7-2 and TRBJ1-2. CDR3 region: CASSSLGSLGGYTF.